Below, one T cell receptor (beta chain) is given with its context. Its antigen is still unknown. TCR beta library input comprised roughly 2.2 micrograms of genomic DNA from cryopreserved PBMCs. The data are from a study of cytotoxic CD8 clonotypes in ibrutinib-treated CLL. Study overall: Averaging across samples gave about 230,000 productive templates and more than 80,000 productive rearrangements.

Study results and caveats: Public clonotypes occurred uncommonly; on treatment, they contracted or remained stable.

The germline V gene encodes CDR1 MGHRA and CDR2 YSYEKL. V was shortened by 1 base and J by 13 bases, with 13 bases between the two germline ends. The length of the CDR3 is 12 residues. Assay used: immunoSEQ multiplex PCR; TCRdb lists only in-frame clones, some missing. The sample comprises roughly 100,000 clones, almost 80% of which are singletons, and 25% to 40% rests with the top ten. The specimen comprised PBMCs, sampled after 12 months of ibrutinib treatment. The clonotype comes from a human donor with chronic lymphocytic leukemia. The chain links TRBV4-1 to TRBJ1-1; D might be TRBD1 (5 bases). CDR3 residues: CASSQGWGNDFF. CDR3 nucleotides: TGCGCCAGCAGCCAAGGGTGGGGGAACGATTTCTTT.